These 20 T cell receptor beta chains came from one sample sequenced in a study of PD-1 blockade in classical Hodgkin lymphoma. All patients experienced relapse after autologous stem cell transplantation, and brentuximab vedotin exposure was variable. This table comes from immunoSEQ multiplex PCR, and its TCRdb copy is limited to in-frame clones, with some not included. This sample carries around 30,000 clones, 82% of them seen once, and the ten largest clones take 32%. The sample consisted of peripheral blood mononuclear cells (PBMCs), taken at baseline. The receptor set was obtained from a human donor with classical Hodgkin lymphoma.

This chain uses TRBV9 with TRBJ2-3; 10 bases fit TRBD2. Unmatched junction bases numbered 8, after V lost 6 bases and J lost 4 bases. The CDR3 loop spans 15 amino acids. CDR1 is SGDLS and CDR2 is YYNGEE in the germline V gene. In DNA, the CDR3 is TGTGCCAGCACGGCTAGCGGGGGAGTCGCAGATACGCAGTATTTT. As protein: CASTASGGVADTQYF.

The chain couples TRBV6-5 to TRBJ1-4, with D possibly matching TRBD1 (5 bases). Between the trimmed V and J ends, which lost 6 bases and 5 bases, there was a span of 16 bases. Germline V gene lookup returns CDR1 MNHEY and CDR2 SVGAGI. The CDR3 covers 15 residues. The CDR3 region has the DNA TGTGCCAGCAGAACCATCGGGACGGAGAATGAAAAACTGTTTTTT. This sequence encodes CASRTIGTENEKLFF.

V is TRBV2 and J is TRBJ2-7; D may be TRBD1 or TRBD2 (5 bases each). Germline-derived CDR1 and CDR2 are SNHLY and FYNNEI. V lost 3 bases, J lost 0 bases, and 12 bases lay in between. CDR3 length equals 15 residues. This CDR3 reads CASSDPAGSSYEQYF. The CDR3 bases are TGTGCCAGCAGTGACCCGGCAGGGAGCTCCTACGAGCAGTACTTC.

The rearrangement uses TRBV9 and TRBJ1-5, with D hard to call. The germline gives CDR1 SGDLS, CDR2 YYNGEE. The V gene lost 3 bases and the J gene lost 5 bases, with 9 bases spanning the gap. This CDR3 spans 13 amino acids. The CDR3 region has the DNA TGTGCCAGCAGCGCCCACACAGATCAGCCCCAGCATTTT. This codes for CASSAHTDQPQHF. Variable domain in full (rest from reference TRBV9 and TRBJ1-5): DSGVTQTPKHLITATGQRVTLRCSPRSGDLSVYWYQQSLDQGLQFLIQYYNGEERAKGNILERFSAQQFPDLHSELNLSSLELGDSALYFCASSAHTDQPQHFGDGTRLSIL.

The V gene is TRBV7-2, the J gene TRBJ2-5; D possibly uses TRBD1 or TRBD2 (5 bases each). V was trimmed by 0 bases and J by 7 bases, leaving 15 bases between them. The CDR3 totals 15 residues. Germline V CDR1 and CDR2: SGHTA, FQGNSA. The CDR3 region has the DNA TGTGCCAGCAGCTTAGCGCGACGGGACGGTGGGACCCAGTACTTC. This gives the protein CASSLARRDGGTQYF.

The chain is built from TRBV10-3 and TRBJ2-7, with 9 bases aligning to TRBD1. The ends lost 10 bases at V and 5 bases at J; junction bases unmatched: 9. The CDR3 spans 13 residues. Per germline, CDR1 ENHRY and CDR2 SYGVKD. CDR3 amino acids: CANSGQGVDEQYF. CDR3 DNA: TGTGCCAACTCGGGACAGGGAGTCGACGAGCAGTACTTC.

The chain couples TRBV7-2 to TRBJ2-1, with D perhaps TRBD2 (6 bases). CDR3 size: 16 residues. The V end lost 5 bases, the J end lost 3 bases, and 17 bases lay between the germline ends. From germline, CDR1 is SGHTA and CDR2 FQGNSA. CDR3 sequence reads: CASSGVSSGYYNEQFF. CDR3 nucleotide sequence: TGTGCCAGCAGCGGGGTATCGAGCGGGTACTACAATGAGCAGTTCTTC.

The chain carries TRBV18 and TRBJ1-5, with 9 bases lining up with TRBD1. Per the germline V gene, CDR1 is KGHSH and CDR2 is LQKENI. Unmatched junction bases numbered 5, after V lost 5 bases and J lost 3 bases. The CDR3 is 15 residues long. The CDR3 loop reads CASSSGQGSNQPQHF. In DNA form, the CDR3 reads TGTGCCAGCTCATCGGGACAGGGTTCCAATCAGCCCCAGCATTTT.

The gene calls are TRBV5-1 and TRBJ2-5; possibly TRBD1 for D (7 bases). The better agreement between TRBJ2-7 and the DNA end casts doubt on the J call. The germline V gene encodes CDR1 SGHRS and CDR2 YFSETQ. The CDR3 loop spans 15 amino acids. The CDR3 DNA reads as TGCGCCAGCAGCTTACAGGGGCCCCTGGAGGGCGAGCAGTACTTC. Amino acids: CASSLQGPLEGEQYF.

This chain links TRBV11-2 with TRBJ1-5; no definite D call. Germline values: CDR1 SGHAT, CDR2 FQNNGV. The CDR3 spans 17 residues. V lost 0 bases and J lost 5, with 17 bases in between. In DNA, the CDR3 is TGTGCCAGCAGCTTAGATGCGTGGGCCCTGGGCGATCAGCCCCAGCATTTT. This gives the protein CASSLDAWALGDQPQHF. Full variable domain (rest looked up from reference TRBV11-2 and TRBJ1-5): EAGVAQSPRYKIIEKRQSVAFWCNPISGHATLYWYQQILGQGPKLLIQFQNNGVVDDSQLPKDRFSAERLKGVDSTLKIQPAKLEDSAVYLCASSLDAWALGDQPQHFGDGTRLSIL.

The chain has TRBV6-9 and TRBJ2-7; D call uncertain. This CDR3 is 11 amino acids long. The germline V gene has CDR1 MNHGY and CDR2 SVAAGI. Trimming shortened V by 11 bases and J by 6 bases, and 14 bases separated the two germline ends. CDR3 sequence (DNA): TGTGCCGTCACCCCCGCCGCCGAGCAGTACTTC. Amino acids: CAVTPAAEQYF.

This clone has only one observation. CDR3 nucleotide sequence: TGTGCCATCAGTGAGAGGGCCGGGGGTGAAAAACTGTTTTTT. It yields the protein CAISERAGGEKLFF. The J gene is TRBJ1-4, the V gene TRBV10-3; the D gene is possibly TRBD1 (5 bases). Germline lookup yields CDR1 ENHRY and CDR2 SYGVKD. V lost 2 bases to trimming and J lost 7 bases, with 11 bases between them. The CDR3 runs 14 residues.

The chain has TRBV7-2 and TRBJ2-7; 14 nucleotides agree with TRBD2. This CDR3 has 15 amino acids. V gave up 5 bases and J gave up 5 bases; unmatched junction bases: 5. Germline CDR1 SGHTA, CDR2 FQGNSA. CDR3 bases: TGTGCCAGCAGCCTGGGACTAGCGGGGGCCGACGAGCAGTACTTC. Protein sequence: CASSLGLAGADEQYF.

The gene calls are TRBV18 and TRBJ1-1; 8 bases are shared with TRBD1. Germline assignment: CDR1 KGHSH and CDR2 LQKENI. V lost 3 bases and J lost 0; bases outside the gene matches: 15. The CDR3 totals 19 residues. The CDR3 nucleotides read TGTGCCAGCTCACCCAATCTATTAGTGACAGGGGAGATGAACACTGAAGCTTTCTTT. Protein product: CASSPNLLVTGEMNTEAFF. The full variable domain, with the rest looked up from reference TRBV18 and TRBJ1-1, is NAGVMQNPRHLVRRRGQEARLRCSPMKGHSHVYWYRQLPEEGLKFMVYLQKENIIDESGMPKERFSAEFPKEGPSILRIQQVVRGDSAAYFCASSPNLLVTGEMNTEAFFGQGTRLTVV.

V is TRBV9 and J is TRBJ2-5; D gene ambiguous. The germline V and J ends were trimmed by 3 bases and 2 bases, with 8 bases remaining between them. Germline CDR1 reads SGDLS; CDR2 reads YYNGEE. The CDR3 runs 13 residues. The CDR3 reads CASSALQQETQYF. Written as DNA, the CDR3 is TGTGCCAGCAGCGCTCTCCAGCAAGAGACCCAGTACTTC.

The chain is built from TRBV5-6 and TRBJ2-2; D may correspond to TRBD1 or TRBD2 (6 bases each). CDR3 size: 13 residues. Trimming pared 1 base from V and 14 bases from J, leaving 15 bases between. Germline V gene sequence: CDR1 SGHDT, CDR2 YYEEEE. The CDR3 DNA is TGTGCCAGCAGCTTGATCGGGGGCGGTAGACTGTTTTTT. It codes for CASSLIGGGRLFF.

CDR3 in DNA: TGTGCCAGCACAGAGTCGGGGTTTGGAGAAAAACTGTTTTTT. It encodes CASTESGFGEKLFF. The rearrangement uses TRBV16 and TRBJ1-4, with unresolved D. The CDR3 contains 14 residues. The germline V and J ends were trimmed by 7 bases and 8 bases, with 17 bases remaining between them. Germline loops: CDR1 KGHSY, CDR2 FQNENV.

The CDR3 spells CASSQVMVRGSPLHF. CDR3 DNA: TGCGCCAGCAGCCAAGTGATGGTACGGGGTTCACCCCTCCACTTT. This chain joins TRBV4-3 and TRBJ1-6; D call uncertain. Germline V gives CDR1 LGHNA, CDR2 YSLEER. V shed 1 base and J shed 9 bases, with 13 bases lying between them. This CDR3 has 15 residues.

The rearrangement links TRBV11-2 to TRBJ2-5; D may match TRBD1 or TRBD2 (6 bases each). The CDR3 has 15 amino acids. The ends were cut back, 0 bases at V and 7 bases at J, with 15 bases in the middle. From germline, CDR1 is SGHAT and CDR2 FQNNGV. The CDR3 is CASSLDLGGAGTQYF. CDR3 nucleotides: TGTGCCAGCAGCTTAGATTTGGGGGGCGCTGGGACCCAGTACTTC. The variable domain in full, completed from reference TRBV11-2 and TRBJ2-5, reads EAGVAQSPRYKIIEKRQSVAFWCNPISGHATLYWYQQILGQGPKLLIQFQNNGVVDDSQLPKDRFSAERLKGVDSTLKIQPAKLEDSAVYLCASSLDLGGAGTQYFGPGTRLLVL.

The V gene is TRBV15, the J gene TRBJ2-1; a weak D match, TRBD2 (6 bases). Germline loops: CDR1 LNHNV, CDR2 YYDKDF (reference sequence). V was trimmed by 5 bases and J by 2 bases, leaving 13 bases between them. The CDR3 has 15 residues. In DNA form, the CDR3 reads TGTGCCACCAGCGGATTAGCGGCCACCTACAATGAGCAGTTCTTC. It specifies CATSGLAATYNEQFF.